Described below is a single T cell receptor beta chain sequence and its context. The antigen is not known. The CDR3 spans 9 residues. Germline CDR1 and CDR2: SQVTM and ANQGSEA. Between the trimmed V and J ends, which lost 4 bases and 8 bases, there was a span of 5 bases. The data derive from a study of shared clonotypes between healthy human individuals. Study findings and constraints: Genetic and exposure-history diversity was limited by the small donor number.

Repertoires were generated with immunoSEQ multiplex PCR, while TCRdb's copy carries only in-frame clones and drops some. The sample comprises 1.4 million or so clones, about 98.5% of which are singletons, and roughly 0.35% rests with the top ten. Sequenced material: naive CD4+ T cells sorted from blood. Documented subset: CD45RA+ positively selected. J is TRBJ1-2 and V is TRBV29-1, with no clear D. The sequence was collected from a man aged 25 to 40 in good health. The CDR3 nucleotides are TGCAGCGTTGTGAGGGGCTACACCTTC. Its protein product is CSVVRGYTF.